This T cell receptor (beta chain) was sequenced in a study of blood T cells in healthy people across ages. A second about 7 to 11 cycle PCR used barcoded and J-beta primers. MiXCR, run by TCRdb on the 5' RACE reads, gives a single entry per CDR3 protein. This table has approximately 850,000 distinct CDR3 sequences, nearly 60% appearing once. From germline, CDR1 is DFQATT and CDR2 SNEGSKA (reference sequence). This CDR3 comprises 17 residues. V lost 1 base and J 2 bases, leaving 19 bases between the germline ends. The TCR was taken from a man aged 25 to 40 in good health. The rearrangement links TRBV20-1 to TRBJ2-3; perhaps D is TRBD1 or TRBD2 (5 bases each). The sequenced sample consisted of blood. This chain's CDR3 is CSARVGFGWGNTDTQYF. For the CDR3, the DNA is TGCAGTGCTAGAGTTGGTTTCGGGTGGGGGAACACAGATACGCAGTATTTT.